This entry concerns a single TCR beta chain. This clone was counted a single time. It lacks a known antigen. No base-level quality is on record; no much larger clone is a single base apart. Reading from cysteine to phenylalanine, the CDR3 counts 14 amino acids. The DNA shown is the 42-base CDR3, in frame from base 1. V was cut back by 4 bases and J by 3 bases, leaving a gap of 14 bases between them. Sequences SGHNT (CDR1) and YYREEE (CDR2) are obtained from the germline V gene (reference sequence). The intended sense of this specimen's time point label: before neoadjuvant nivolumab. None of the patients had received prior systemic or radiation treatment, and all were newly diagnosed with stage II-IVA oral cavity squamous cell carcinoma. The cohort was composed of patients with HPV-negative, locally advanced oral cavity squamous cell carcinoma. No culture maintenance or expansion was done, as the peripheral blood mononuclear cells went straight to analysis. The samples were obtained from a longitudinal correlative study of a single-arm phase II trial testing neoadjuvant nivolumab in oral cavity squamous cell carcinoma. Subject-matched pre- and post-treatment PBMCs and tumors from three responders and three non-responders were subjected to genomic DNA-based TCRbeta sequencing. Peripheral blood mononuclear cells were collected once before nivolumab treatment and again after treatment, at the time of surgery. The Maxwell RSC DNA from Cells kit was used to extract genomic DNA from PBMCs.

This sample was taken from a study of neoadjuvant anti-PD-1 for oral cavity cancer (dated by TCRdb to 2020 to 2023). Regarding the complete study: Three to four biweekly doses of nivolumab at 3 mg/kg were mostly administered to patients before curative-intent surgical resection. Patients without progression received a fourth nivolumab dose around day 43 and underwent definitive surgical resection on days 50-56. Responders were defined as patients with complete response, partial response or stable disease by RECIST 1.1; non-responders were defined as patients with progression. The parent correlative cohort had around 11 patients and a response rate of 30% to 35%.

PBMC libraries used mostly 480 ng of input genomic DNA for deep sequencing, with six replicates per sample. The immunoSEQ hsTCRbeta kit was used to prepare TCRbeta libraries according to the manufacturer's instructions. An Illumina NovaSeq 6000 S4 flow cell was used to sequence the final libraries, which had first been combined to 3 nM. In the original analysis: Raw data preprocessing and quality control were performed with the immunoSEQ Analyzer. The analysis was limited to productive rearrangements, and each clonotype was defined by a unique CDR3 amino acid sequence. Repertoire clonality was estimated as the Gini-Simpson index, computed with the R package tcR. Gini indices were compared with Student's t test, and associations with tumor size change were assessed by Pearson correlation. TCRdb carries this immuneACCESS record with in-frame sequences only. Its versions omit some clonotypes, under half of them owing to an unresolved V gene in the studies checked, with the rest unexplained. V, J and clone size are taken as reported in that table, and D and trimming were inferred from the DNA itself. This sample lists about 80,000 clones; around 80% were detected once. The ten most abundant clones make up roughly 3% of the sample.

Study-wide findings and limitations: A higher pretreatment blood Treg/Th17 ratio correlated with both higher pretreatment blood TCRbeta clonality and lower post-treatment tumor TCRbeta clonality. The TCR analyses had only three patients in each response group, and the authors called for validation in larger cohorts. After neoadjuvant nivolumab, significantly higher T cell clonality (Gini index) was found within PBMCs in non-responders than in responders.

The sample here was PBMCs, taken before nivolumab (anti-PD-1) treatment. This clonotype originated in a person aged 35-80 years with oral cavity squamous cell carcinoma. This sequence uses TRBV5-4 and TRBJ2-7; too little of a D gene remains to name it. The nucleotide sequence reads TGTGCCAGCAGCCCGACGTCTGGATACTACGAGCAGTACTTC. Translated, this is CASSPTSGYYEQYF. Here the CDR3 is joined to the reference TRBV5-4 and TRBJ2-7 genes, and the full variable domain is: ETGVTQSPTHLIKTRGQQVTLRCSSQSGHNTVSWYQQALGQGPQFIFQYYREEENGRGNFPPRFSGLQFPNYSSELNVNALELDDSALYLCASSPTSGYYEQYFGPGTRLTVT.